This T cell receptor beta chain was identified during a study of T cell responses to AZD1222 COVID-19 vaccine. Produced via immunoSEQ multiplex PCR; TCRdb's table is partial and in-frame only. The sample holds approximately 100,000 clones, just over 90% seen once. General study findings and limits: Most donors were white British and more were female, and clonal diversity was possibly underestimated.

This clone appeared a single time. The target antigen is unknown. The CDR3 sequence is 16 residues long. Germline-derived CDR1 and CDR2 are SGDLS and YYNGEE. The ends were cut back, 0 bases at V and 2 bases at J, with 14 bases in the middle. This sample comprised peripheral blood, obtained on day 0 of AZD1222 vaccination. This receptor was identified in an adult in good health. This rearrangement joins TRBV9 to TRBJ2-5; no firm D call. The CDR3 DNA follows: TGTGCCAGCAGCGTAGGTCTGTCCCGGAATCAAGAGACCCAGTACTTC. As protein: CASSVGLSRNQETQYF.